This TCR beta chain was sequenced in a study of early T cells in non-severe SARS-CoV-2 infection. Study-level information: Sequencing used unsorted whole-blood bulk RNA, so chains lack pairing. Regarding the study as a whole: Private and CD4 specificities were missed by VDJdb matching, which favored anti-spike CD8 responses.

With V trimmed by 2 bases and J by 10 bases, 6 bases remained unmatched. The length of the CDR3 is 14 residues. Per germline, CDR1 SGHRS and CDR2 YFSETQ. Points on this clonotype: The antigen remains unidentified.

The protocol attached unique molecular identifiers to individual cDNA molecules. TCRdb called the 5' RACE reads again in MiXCR, with one record for every CDR3 protein. Of 20,000 to 25,000 distinct CDR3 sequences in the sample, 4.5% were seen once. The chain uses TRBV5-1 and TRBJ1-6, with TRBD1 matching 7 bases. This clonotype was sampled from an adult who was a healthcare worker with PCR-confirmed SARS-CoV-2 infection or an uninfected control (not recorded which). Sample: whole blood. Here the CDR3 DNA reads TGCGCCAGCAGCTTAACAGGGGAAAGCTCACCCCTCCACTTT. This codes for CASSLTGESSPLHF.